This TCR beta chain was identified during a study of cytomegalovirus exposure and HLA in healthy donors. CDR3 length: 16 residues. Germline CDR1 and CDR2: SGHDT and YYEEEE. V shed 2 bases and J shed 2 bases, with 14 bases lying between them. PCR used 60 Vbeta primers and 13 Jbeta primers. Sequencing was performed with immunoSEQ multiplex PCR; in TCRdb, only in-frame clones are kept and a portion is missing. The sample lists 150,000 to 200,000 clones; around 78% were seen once. V gene TRBV5-6 combines with J gene TRBJ1-3, with D possibly TRBD1 on 6 matching bases. The sample consisted of PBMCs. The receptor comes from a man aged 25 to 45 in good health and CMV-seronegative. CDR3 sequence (DNA): TGTGCCAGCAGCTTTCGAACAGGGCAGACTGGAAACACCATATATTTT. Translated: CASSFRTGQTGNTIYF.